Listed here are 28 T cell receptor beta chains from one sample, sequenced in a study of T cells in Graves' hyperthyroidism and ophthalmopathy. Authors of the study amplified TCR beta CDR3 regions from RNA transcripts. With the HTBI primer set, the TCR CDR3 went through a first round of RT-PCR. One entry per CDR3 protein, called by TCRdb with MiXCR from the multiplex PCR reads. The table includes more than 500,000 distinct CDR3 sequences, roughly 17% detected once. The sample comprised blood. The receptors stem from a woman in her 30s with Graves' hyperthyroidism.

The V and J genes are TRBV6-1 and TRBJ1-2; D remains ambiguous. Germline-derived CDR1 and CDR2 are MNHNS and SASEGT. V lost 11 bases and J 10 bases, leaving 14 bases between the germline ends. This CDR3 has 10 amino acids. The DNA for the CDR3 is TGTGCCCGTCGCGGTCTTGACTACACCTTC. Its protein is CARRGLDYTF.

This rearrangement joins TRBV18 to TRBJ2-7; a possible D gene is TRBD1 (5 bases). Germline V CDR1 and CDR2: KGHSH, LQKENI. The CDR3 sequence is 13 residues long. V lost 2 bases to trimming and J lost 6 bases, with 11 bases between them. In DNA form, the CDR3 reads TGTGCCAGCTCACCATATGAAGGGGCCGAGCAGTACTTC. Translation: CASSPYEGAEQYF.

This clonotype occurred a few times. The chain links TRBV28 to TRBJ1-4, with D unresolved. Between the trimmed V and J ends, which lost 2 bases and 0 bases, there was a span of 10 bases. The CDR3 consists of 16 residues. Germline CDR1 and CDR2: MDHEN and SYDVKM. CDR3 residues: CASSLVGSATNEKLFF. The CDR3 nucleotides read TGTGCCAGCAGTTTAGTTGGCAGCGCAACTAATGAAAAACTGTTTTTT.

This chain connects TRBV19 to TRBJ2-3; 9 bases agree with TRBD2. This CDR3 is built from 22 residues. Germline V gives CDR1 LNHDA, CDR2 SQIVND (reference sequence). J gave up 0 bases and V 5 bases, and 24 bases lay outside the gene matches. CDR3 sequence (DNA): TGTGCCAGTAGTCCCCGACTAGCGGATCCTCTCCCCCTCTTCTCTAGCACAGATACGCAGTATTTT. This encodes CASSPRLADPLPLFSSTDTQYF. The full variable domain, in which reference TRBV19 and TRBJ2-3 provide the parts outside the CDR3, is DGGITQSPKYLFRKEGQNVTLSCEQNLNHDAMYWYRQDPGQGLRLIYYSQIVNDFQKGDIAEGYSVSREKKESFPLTVTSAQKNPTAFYLCASSPRLADPLPLFSSTDTQYFGPGTRLTVL.

The rearrangement links TRBV19 to TRBJ1-1, with D perhaps matching TRBD1 (6 bases). V shed 8 bases and J shed 4 bases, with 17 bases lying between them. The CDR3 loop spans 14 amino acids. Per germline, CDR1 LNHDA and CDR2 SQIVND (reference sequence). Here the CDR3 reads CASGDKGGVTEAFF. DNA for the CDR3: TGTGCCAGTGGAGACAAAGGGGGGGTCACTGAAGCTTTCTTT. Together with reference TRBV19 and TRBJ1-1, the CDR3 gives the full variable domain: DGGITQSPKYLFRKEGQNVTLSCEQNLNHDAMYWYRQDPGQGLRLIYYSQIVNDFQKGDIAEGYSVSREKKESFPLTVTSAQKNPTAFYLCASGDKGGVTEAFFGQGTRLTVV.

This clonotype was picked up many times. This sequence joins TRBV6-6 and TRBJ1-2; D call uncertain. CDR1 is MNHNY and CDR2 is SVGAGI in the germline V gene (reference sequence). This CDR3 comprises 13 residues. Trimming removed 0 bases at V and 6 bases at J, with 8 bases between. The CDR3 nucleotides are TGTGCCAGCAGTTACTCGGCGGTTCATGGCTACACCTTC. This gives the protein CASSYSAVHGYTF.

A few counts support this clonotype. The chain combines TRBV20-1 with TRBJ2-7, with 8 bases fitting TRBD2. V shed 0 bases, J shed 3 bases, and the junction held 7 bases outside the gene matches. From germline, CDR1 is DFQATT and CDR2 SNEGSKA (reference sequence). The CDR3 is 15 residues long. Written as DNA, the CDR3 is TGCAGTGCTAGAGATCCGCGCGGGAGGATCTACGAGCAGTACTTC. Protein sequence: CSARDPRGRIYEQYF.

This clonotype showed up just a few times. The rearrangement uses TRBV13 and TRBJ2-2; no clear D gene. V lost 4 bases to trimming and J lost 4 bases, with 10 bases between them. This CDR3 comprises 14 residues. Per germline, CDR1 PRHDT and CDR2 FYEKMQ (reference sequence). CDR3 nucleotides: TGTGCCAGCAGCTCTAGGATTTCCACCGGGGAGCTGTTTTTT. Protein: CASSSRISTGELFF. Full variable domain (rest looked up from reference TRBV13 and TRBJ2-2): AAGVIQSPRHLIKEKRETATLKCYPIPRHDTVYWYQQGPGQDPQFLISFYEKMQSDKGSIPDRFSAQQFSDYHSELNMSSLELGDSALYFCASSSRISTGELFFGEGSRLTVL.

Here the CDR3 DNA reads TGTGCCAGCAGTCAGGCGGTTGAGGTGTCACCCCTCCACTTT. Protein sequence: CASSQAVEVSPLHF. The rearrangement joins TRBV28 to TRBJ1-6; no clear D gene. The CDR3 covers 14 residues. The V end was cut by 5 bases, the J end by 10 bases, with 15 bases between. The germline V gene has CDR1 MDHEN and CDR2 SYDVKM.

In its sample, this clonotype was seen many times. This sequence joins TRBV27 and TRBJ2-5; 8 bases map to TRBD1. The CDR3 runs 13 residues. Trimming took 4 bases from V and 4 from J; bases not matched to a gene: 2. Germline V gene lookup returns CDR1 MNHEY and CDR2 SMNVEV (reference sequence). The CDR3 DNA sequence: TGTGCCAGCAGTTCAGGGGGCGGAGAGACCCAGTACTTC. Protein product: CASSSGGGETQYF.

This clonotype has a count of ten or more. This sequence joins TRBV6-1 and TRBJ2-7; D gene unclear. The CDR3 loop spans 13 amino acids. Germline assignment: CDR1 MNHNS and CDR2 SASEGT. V lost 6 bases, J lost 0 bases, and 9 bases lay in between. The CDR3 nucleotides are TGTGCCAGCAGCGACACGAGCTCCTACGAGCAGTACTTC. Its translation is CASSDTSSYEQYF.

This clonotype was seen many times. V and J are TRBV30 and TRBJ1-2, with 7 bases that match TRBD1. CDR1 and CDR2 from the germline V gene are GTSNPN and SVGIG (reference sequence). This CDR3 is 14 amino acids long. With 3 bases clipped from V and 4 bases from J, the junction kept 8 bases outside the gene matches. Here the CDR3 DNA reads TGTGCCTGGAGGCCGACAGGGTTCATCTATGGCTACACCTTC. Protein product: CAWRPTGFIYGYTF.

This clonotype was recorded a few times. The V gene is TRBV28, the J gene TRBJ2-1; 8 bases match TRBD1. The ends lost 6 bases at V and 9 bases at J; junction bases unmatched: 10. CDR3 size: 14 residues. Germline V gene sequence: CDR1 MDHEN, CDR2 SYDVKM. CDR3 sequence reads: CASSATGGGGEQFF. The CDR3 nucleotides are TGTGCCAGCAGCGCAACAGGGGGTGGTGGTGAGCAGTTCTTC.

In this sample, this clonotype turned up once. The chain employs TRBV19 and TRBJ1-6; a possible D gene is TRBD1 (5 bases). The CDR3 is 14 amino acids. V was clipped by 6 bases and J by 4 bases, with 10 bases between them. CDR1 and CDR2 from the germline V gene are LNHDA and SQIVND (reference sequence). The CDR3 region is CASSRQMYNSPLHF. CDR3 coding DNA: TGTGCCAGTAGCCGACAGATGTATAATTCACCCCTCCACTTT.

This clonotype came up many times. The rearrangement links TRBV7-2 to TRBJ2-1; no clear D gene. CDR1 is SGHTA, CDR2 FQGNSA, per germline. The CDR3 spans 15 residues. Trimming removed 3 bases at V and 0 bases at J, with 9 bases between. The DNA for the CDR3 is TGTGCCAGCAGCTTCGACTGGAACTCCTACAATGAGCAGTTCTTC. Translating it yields CASSFDWNSYNEQFF.

J is TRBJ2-3 and V is TRBV29-1; the match to TRBD2 covers 15 bases. Germline lookup yields CDR1 SQVTM and CDR2 ANQGSEA. The CDR3 sequence is 17 residues long. V was clipped by 3 bases and J by 4 bases; unmatched bases: 8. The CDR3 protein is CSVDGYGTSGRPDTQYF. The CDR3 coding sequence is TGCAGCGTTGACGGTTATGGGACTAGCGGGAGGCCAGATACGCAGTATTTT.

This clonotype was seen ten or more times. The rearrangement links TRBV27 to TRBJ2-3; 7 bases line up with TRBD1. After removal of 1 base from V and 2 bases from J, the junction contained 3 bases not matched to a gene. The CDR3 totals 15 residues. From germline, CDR1 is MNHEY and CDR2 SMNVEV (reference sequence). In DNA form, the CDR3 reads TGTGCCAGCAGTTTATTGCAGGGGGACACAGATACGCAGTATTTT. Protein sequence: CASSLLQGDTDTQYF.

This clonotype has ten or more counts. The CDR3 DNA is TGTGCCACCACAAACACTGAAGCTTTCTTT. Translated: CATTNTEAFF. This sequence joins TRBV6-1 and TRBJ1-1; no reliable D call. The V and J ends lost 10 bases and 2 bases respectively, with 5 bases between them. The CDR3 totals 10 residues. Per the germline V gene, CDR1 is MNHNS and CDR2 is SASEGT.

The genes are TRBV18 and TRBJ2-7, with no clear D. Trimming left V 2 bases short and J 0 bases short, with 14 bases between. CDR3 length: 16 residues. CDR1 and CDR2 from the germline V gene are KGHSH and LQKENI. This CDR3 reads CASSPSVSATSYEQYF. CDR3 sequence (DNA): TGTGCCAGCTCACCAAGTGTTTCAGCAACCTCCTACGAGCAGTACTTC.

This clonotype was found a few times. The chain recombines TRBV3-1 with TRBJ2-5; D is perhaps TRBD1 or TRBD2 (5 bases each). The V end was cut by 3 bases, the J end by 8 bases, with 16 bases between. Germline CDR1 and CDR2: LGHDT and YNNKEL (reference sequence). The CDR3 contains 14 residues. CDR3 loop: CASSHRDGAGTQYF. The CDR3 DNA reads as TGTGCCAGCAGCCATCGGGACGGCGCTGGAACCCAGTACTTC.

About this clonotype itself: A much larger clone lies one base from this, so it may be a read error. The V and J genes are TRBV19 and TRBJ1-1, with D hard to call. V was pared by 6 bases and J by 8 bases, with 19 bases between. Per the germline V gene, CDR1 is LNHDA and CDR2 is SQIVND (reference sequence). The length of the CDR3 is 14 residues. The CDR3 sequence is CASRAGGFSVEAFF. CDR3 DNA sequence: TGTGCCAGTAGAGCCGGAGGTTTCTCGGTAGAAGCTTTCTTT.

This clonotype was detected ten times or more. The V call is TRBV20-1, the J call TRBJ2-1; D unclear. Per the germline V gene, CDR1 is DFQATT and CDR2 is SNEGSKA (reference sequence). V was cut by 1 base and J by 2 bases, with 3 bases left in between. The CDR3 contains 12 residues. Written as DNA, the CDR3 is TGCAGTGCTAGAGTGGCCTACAATGAGCAGTTCTTC. Protein product: CSARVAYNEQFF.

The chain couples TRBV20-1 to TRBJ1-3; no definite D call. Germline V CDR1 and CDR2: DFQATT, SNEGSKA (reference sequence). V lost 1 base and J lost 1, with 5 bases in between. The CDR3 has 13 residues. The CDR3 DNA follows: TGCAGTGCTAGAGGGGTTTCTGGAAACACCATATATTTT. Its protein product is CSARGVSGNTIYF.

The V call is TRBV9, the J call TRBJ2-1, with 13 positions matching TRBD2. CDR1 is SGDLS, CDR2 YYNGEE, per germline. V shed 0 bases and J 8 bases; nucleotides not matched to a gene: 5. The CDR3 contains 16 residues. CDR3 sequence (DNA): TGTGCCAGCAGCGTAGGACGGACTAGCGGGAGCTATGAGCAGTTCTTC. Protein sequence: CASSVGRTSGSYEQFF.

This clonotype was counted at least ten times. The chain recombines TRBV5-6 with TRBJ2-7; 7 bases align to TRBD2. V lost 2 bases to trimming and J lost 3 bases; unmatched junction nucleotides: 11. This CDR3 has 16 amino acids. The germline V gene has CDR1 SGHDT and CDR2 YYEEEE. The CDR3 DNA sequence: TGTGCCAGCAGCTTTTCACCTGGGGAGGGAGTCTACGAGCAGTACTTC. Protein: CASSFSPGEGVYEQYF.

This clonotype showed up just a few times. The chain couples TRBV4-3 to TRBJ2-7; TRBD1 is a possible D gene (5 bases). Germline CDR1 and CDR2: LGHNA and YSLEER. CDR3 length equals 14 residues. V gave up 1 base and J gave up 3 bases, with 10 bases separating them. The CDR3 DNA sequence: TGCGCCAGCAGCCAAGCCAGGGAACTCTACGAGCAGTACTTC. Translated, it gives CASSQARELYEQYF.

This clonotype has ten or more counts. The chain combines TRBV2 with TRBJ2-7, with TRBD2 identical over 7 bases. J lost 1 base, V lost 3 bases, and 3 bases had no gene match. The CDR3 is 14 residues long. Germline V lookup: CDR1 SNHLY, CDR2 FYNNEI. The CDR3 DNA reads as TGTGCCAGCAGTGATCCGGGAGGTTCCTACGAGCAGTACTTC. Amino acids: CASSDPGGSYEQYF.

This clonotype was detected only a few times. V gene TRBV10-3 combines with J gene TRBJ2-7; D is undetermined. V lost 8 bases and J lost 6, with 5 bases in between. The CDR3 sequence is 9 residues long. Germline CDR1 and CDR2: ENHRY and SYGVKD. The chain's CDR3 is CAIGTEQYF. The CDR3 nucleotides are TGTGCCATCGGCACCGAGCAGTACTTC.